The clone carrying this T cell receptor (beta chain) was counted many times. The antigen remains unidentified. The entry originates in a study of glioma-infiltrating T cells. Study conclusions and caveats: Above-expected tissue-blood divergence occurred in all gliomas, most in low-grade ones.

TCR alpha and beta CDR3 regions were amplified from RNA using iRepertoire nested multiplex PCR. Tissue mRNA or PBMC total RNA, about 90-400 ng, went into one-step reverse transcription and amplification. TCRdb passed the multiplex PCR reads through MiXCR, listing each CDR3 protein once. The sample holds fewer than 200,000 distinct CDR3 sequences, roughly 45% seen once. The sequence derives from a human donor with low-grade glioma or glioblastoma, undergoing nonglioma brain surgery, or in good health (not recorded which). Sequencing was carried out using glioma tissue, nonneoplastic brain tissue, or PBMCs (not recorded which).

Here the CDR3 reads CASSIEDGYTF. Written as DNA, the CDR3 is TGTGCCAGCAGTATAGAAGATGGCTACACCTTC. The V and J genes are TRBV2 and TRBJ1-2; no clear D gene. Trimming shortened V by 5 bases and J by 6 bases, and 7 bases separated the two germline ends. The CDR3 is 11 residues long. Per germline, CDR1 SNHLY and CDR2 FYNNEI.